What follows are 12 T cell receptor beta chains derived from one specimen sequenced in a study of cytomegalovirus exposure and HLA in healthy donors. Sequencing was performed with immunoSEQ multiplex PCR; in TCRdb, only in-frame clones are kept and a portion is missing. The sample yields hundreds of thousands of clones, roughly 90% seen once. The sample consisted of PBMCs. The source of these receptors is a woman aged 18-35 years in good health and CMV-seronegative.

The chain uses TRBV11-1 and TRBJ1-5; D gene uncertain. V was trimmed by 2 bases and J by 9 bases, leaving 11 bases between them. Germline-derived CDR1 and CDR2 are SGHAT and FQDESV (reference sequence). CDR3 size: 13 residues. The DNA for the CDR3 is TGTGCCAGCAGCTTAAATGGGCTTTCGCCCCAGCATTTT. Its protein is CASSLNGLSPQHF.

The chain is built from TRBV6-1 and TRBJ2-1; 9 nucleotides agree with TRBD1. V trimming: 0 bases; J trimming: 12 bases; junction bases outside the gene matches: 12. CDR1 and CDR2 (germline): MNHNS, SASEGT. The CDR3 totals 16 residues. CDR3 protein: CASSEAAGQGIGGQFF. CDR3 DNA: TGTGCCAGCAGTGAAGCGGCGGGACAGGGTATAGGTGGGCAGTTCTTC.

This sequence joins TRBV6-6 and TRBJ2-1; D possibly corresponds to TRBD1 (5 bases). Germline V gene data show CDR1 as MNHNY and CDR2 as SVGAGI (reference sequence). Trimming took off 2 bases at V and 6 bases at J, with 14 bases between the two ends. The CDR3 consists of 15 residues. CDR3 DNA: TGTGCCAGCAGTTACGGGGCAGGCATTCCCAATGAGCAGTTCTTC. Translated, it gives CASSYGAGIPNEQFF.

V usage is TRBV20-1 and J usage is TRBJ2-5; possibly TRBD1 for D (6 bases). The germline CDR1 and CDR2 sequences are DFQATT and SNEGSKA (reference sequence). Trimming left V 6 bases short and J 5 bases short, with 10 bases between. This CDR3 contains 11 residues. The CDR3 DNA sequence: TGCAGTGCAGAAAGGGGGGAGACCCAGTACTTC. It encodes CSAERGETQYF.

The chain employs TRBV27 and TRBJ2-3; TRBD2 matches 9 bases. This CDR3 is 15 amino acids long. Trimming took 5 bases from V and 1 from J; bases not matched to a gene: 4. The germline V gene encodes CDR1 MNHEY and CDR2 SMNVEV (reference sequence). The CDR3 DNA reads TGTGCCAGCAGTGTGGGACTAGCCCGCACAGATACGCAGTATTTT. The encoded protein is CASSVGLARTDTQYF.

The J gene is TRBJ2-7, the V gene TRBV29-1; 9 positions agree with TRBD1. This CDR3 has 14 amino acids. The germline gives CDR1 SQVTM, CDR2 ANQGSEA. V trimming: 6 bases; J trimming: 6 bases; junction bases outside the gene matches: 12. This chain's CDR3 is CSVEGGQGPLEQYF. CDR3 coding DNA: TGCAGCGTCGAGGGAGGACAGGGGCCCCTCGAGCAGTACTTC.

This sequence joins TRBV6-5 and TRBJ1-1; no clear D gene. The V gene's germline CDR1 is MNHEY and CDR2 SVGAGI. Trimming took off 5 bases at V and 6 bases at J, with 13 bases between the two ends. The CDR3 extends over 13 amino acids. The CDR3 protein is CASSVGLVAEAFF. CDR3 DNA sequence: TGTGCCAGCAGTGTCGGACTGGTCGCTGAAGCTTTCTTT.

CDR3 nucleotides: TGCGCCAGCAGCCACCGACTAGCGGGAGATTACACAGATACGCAGTATTTT. Protein sequence: CASSHRLAGDYTDTQYF. This chain uses TRBV4-1 with TRBJ2-3; TRBD2 matches at 12 bases. This CDR3 spans 17 amino acids. With 3 bases clipped from V and 2 bases from J, the junction kept 6 bases outside the gene matches. Germline V lookup: CDR1 MGHRA, CDR2 YSYEKL.

This CDR3 is CASSYGTARATEAFF. CDR3 coding DNA: TGTGCCAGCAGTTACGGGACAGCGAGGGCCACTGAAGCTTTCTTT. The chain links TRBV6-5 to TRBJ1-1, with 7 bases that match TRBD1. V lost 2 bases, J lost 4 bases, and 7 bases stayed unmatched. Germline V gene sequence: CDR1 MNHEY, CDR2 SVGAGI. This CDR3 region has 15 residues.

V is TRBV11-3 and J is TRBJ2-1, with TRBD2 matching 11 bases. The V gene end was trimmed by 2 bases and the J gene end by 5 bases; junction bases not matched to a gene: 5. Per germline, CDR1 SGHNT and CDR2 YENEEA. The CDR3 consists of 16 residues. CDR3 DNA sequence: TGTGCCAGCAGCTTACGGACTAGCGGGCTACACAATGAGCAGTTCTTC. This translates into CASSLRTSGLHNEQFF. The entire variable domain, with the rest obtained from reference TRBV11-3 and TRBJ2-1, is as follows: EAGVVQSPRYKIIEKKQPVAFWCNPISGHNTLYWYLQNLGQGPELLIRYENEEAVDDSQLPKDRFSAERLKGVDSTLKIQPAELGDSAVYLCASSLRTSGLHNEQFFGPGTRLTVL.

The V gene is TRBV30, the J gene TRBJ1-2; 9 nucleotides match TRBD1. The V segment lost 2 bases and the J segment 4 bases; nucleotides outside the gene matches: 5. The CDR3 covers 14 residues. Germline V CDR1 and CDR2: GTSNPN, SVGIG (reference sequence). The CDR3 DNA follows: TGTGCCTGGAGTACCGGACAGGGGTTCTATGGCTACACCTTC. Its protein product is CAWSTGQGFYGYTF.

The V and J genes are TRBV5-1 and TRBJ1-1; 7 bases are shared with TRBD1. Trimming at V came to 4 bases and at J to 1 base, leaving 4 bases not matched to a gene. The CDR3 is 14 residues long. CDR1 is SGHRS, CDR2 YFSETQ, per germline. The CDR3 DNA reads as TGCGCCAGCAGCCAGGGGGAACCGAACACTGAAGCTTTCTTT. It specifies CASSQGEPNTEAFF.